This T cell receptor beta chain is drawn from a study of molecular identifiers for immune sequencing clone quantification (dated by TCRdb to the late 2010s). With regard to the full study: For a replicate experiment, RNA from roughly 20,000 or 100,000 naive CD8 T cells was divided into five aliquots, and four of the five aliquots were sequenced. CD8 T cells were used in a methods study to benchmark molecular-identifier clustering-based TCR repertoire sequencing (MIDCIRS) and TCR RNA copy counting. Beyond this particular receptor, the publication reports: In CMV-specific effector cells, clones with more than 20 RNA copies contained over 98% of molecules, whereas in naive cells such clones contained under 1% of molecules. Modeling gave 3 to 3.5 recovered TCR RNA copies per cell versus 8 to 10 by digital PCR, implying approximately 30% capture efficiency. Spiked-in Jurkat TCR RNA (approximately 10 copies' worth), which is not part of the donor repertoire, was contained in the naive libraries. Highly expanded clone sizes could be underestimated because identical TCR molecules may share a barcode. When barcode sub-clustering was left out, chimeric consensus sequences inflated TCR diversity, with chimeras reaching as high as 47%. Spiked-in Jurkat TCR RNA equivalent to a single cell was reported to be detectable even among over 800,000 naive CD8 T cells.

The library was made by PCR. Sequencer: NextSeq 500. Bulk TCR libraries were generated as previously described, with the TCR primers listed in Table S5 used. Total RNA was purified with the Qiagen AllPrep DNA/RNA kit. Before any analysis, reads coming from multiple sequencing runs of the same library were combined into one pool. The authors processed their data as follows. Reads were retained only if their TCR constant sequence matched exactly, and those retained reads were trimmed to 150 nt and grouped according to their 12-nt molecular barcodes. Reads inside each barcode group were sub-clustered using a 15% Levenshtein threshold, and a quality-weighted consensus sequence was constructed for each RNA molecule. Non-functional sequences were filtered out, along with any lower-count sequence sitting one edit away from another sequence. Based on fitting two negative binomial distributions, any barcode sub-cluster with under 20% of the maximum read count was discarded. The raw public reads went through TCRdb reprocessing: fastp at Q25, MiXCR clone calling, in-frame beta chains kept. Entries that share a CDR3 protein sequence are merged under the most common genes and DNA. The V and J calls were not made by the authors but by TCRdb's processing. The sample contains under 800,000 distinct CDR3 sequences, roughly 25% of them found a single time. The ten largest clones take up 0.7% to 0.95% of the sample.

Libraries of naive CD8 T cells were built from around 18,000 to 910,000 sorted cells, with 10%, 30% or 50% of the purified RNA used. Naive CD8 T cells, defined as CD8+CD4-CCR7+CD45RA+, were FACS-sorted into RLT Plus buffer on a BD FACSAria II. Detection sensitivity was tested by spiking Jurkat RNA equal to fewer than twelve TCR copies' worth into samples containing about 20,000-1,000,000 naive CD8 T cells. CD8 T cells were enriched using RosetteSep CD8+ T Cell Enrichment Cocktail and Ficoll-Paque, and the enriched cells then underwent ACK red cell lysis. The germline V gene encodes CDR1 SEHNR and CDR2 FQNEAQ (reference sequence). The CDR3 length equals 13 residues, ends included. The retained sequence is limited to the CDR3, 39 bases, with the frame set at the first base. V lost 3 bases and J lost 1 base; the stretch between them is 6 bases long. As to this clonotype: The clone's antigen remains unknown. The CDR3 carries no conserved terminal phenylalanine or tryptophan, so it likely arises from a read error.

Sequencing was performed on naive CD8+ T cells from blood, with Jurkat cell RNA spiked in. Sample cell subset or site, as interpreted from the label and publication: FACS-sorted CD8+CD4-CCR7+CD45RA+ naive T cells. The sequence came from a human donor in good health. Some libraries in this study had Jurkat cell RNA spiked in. The chain is assembled from TRBV7-9 and TRBJ1-2, with the D gene not clear enough to name. At the DNA level, the sequence is TGTGCCAGCAGCTTTACCGGTAACTATGGCTACACCCTC. Its protein is CASSFTGNYGYTL.